The 7 T cell receptor beta chains presented below share a single source sample, sequenced in a study of Graves' ophthalmopathy and Graves' hyperthyroidism. Amplification of the TCR beta CDR3 regions used RNA transcripts (as template). HTBI primers served in a first-round RT-PCR, which a second-round multiplex PCR followed. Via MiXCR, TCRdb re-called the multiplex PCR reads, giving one row per CDR3 protein. The table has 660,000 or so distinct CDR3 sequences, more than 40% seen once. The material sequenced was peripheral blood. The receptors originated from an adult man with Graves' ophthalmopathy.

This clonotype occurred a few times. This chain links TRBV6-1 with TRBJ1-1; no firm D call. The CDR3 is 15 residues long. V was clipped by 2 bases and J by 4 bases, with 14 bases between them. Germline CDR1 is MNHNS and CDR2 is SASEGT. The DNA of the CDR3 is TGTGCCAGCAGTGAATACGACCGAGCGGGCACTGAAGCTTTCTTT. It codes for CASSEYDRAGTEAFF.

This clonotype was counted many times. The chain employs TRBV20-1 and TRBJ1-5; maybe TRBD1 (5 bases). Trimming removed 3 bases at V and 0 bases at J, with 9 bases between. The CDR3 covers 14 residues. Germline lookup yields CDR1 DFQATT and CDR2 SNEGSKA (reference sequence). The CDR3 nucleotides read TGCAGTGCTAGTAAGGGGACTAGCAATCAGCCCCAGCATTTT. Translated, it gives CSASKGTSNQPQHF.

The sample holds a few counts of this clonotype. J is TRBJ1-1 and V is TRBV5-1; D gene unclear. Trimming removed 5 bases from V and 0 bases from J, with 14 bases in between. This CDR3 is built from 15 residues. Germline-derived CDR1 and CDR2 are SGHRS and YFSETQ. CDR3 nucleotides: TGCGCCAGCAGTCGCACGACGGCGATGAACACTGAAGCTTTCTTT. As protein: CASSRTTAMNTEAFF.

Of note for this clonotype: As the CDR3 is not closed by the conserved phenylalanine or tryptophan, this likely results from a read error. No DNA is shown, since the ends of the CDR3 on it are uncertain; the CDR3 is the one TCRdb lists. The V and J genes are TRBV19 and TRBJ1-1; whether TRBD1, the table's D call, matches the DNA was not checked. Germline V CDR1 and CDR2: LNHDA, SQIVND (reference sequence). The CDR3 spans 10 residues, counting both ends. The chain's CDR3 is CASSLSGTGV.

In its sample, this clonotype was seen many times. The chain carries TRBV29-1 and TRBJ1-1; D uncertain. CDR1 SQVTM and CDR2 ANQGSEA come from the germline V gene. This CDR3 region has 15 residues. V was cut by 2 bases and J by 0 bases, with 13 bases left in between. In DNA, the CDR3 is TGCAGCGTTGAAAGTTCAGAAGTAATGAACACTGAAGCTTTCTTT. Protein sequence: CSVESSEVMNTEAFF.

The rearrangement uses TRBV10-3 and TRBJ1-6, with D possibly matching TRBD1 (6 bases). The V gene lost 10 bases and the J gene lost 7 bases, with 20 bases spanning the gap. CDR1 is ENHRY and CDR2 is SYGVKD in the germline V gene. The CDR3 covers 15 residues. In DNA, the CDR3 is TGTGCCAGCCTCAAATTCAGGGGCAACAATTCACCCCTCCACTTT. It specifies CASLKFRGNNSPLHF.

The chain employs TRBV13 and TRBJ1-4, with D possibly matching TRBD1 (6 bases). The length of the CDR3 is 18 residues. Germline V CDR1 and CDR2: PRHDT, FYEKMQ (reference sequence). Between the trimmed V and J ends, which lost 6 bases and 5 bases, there was a span of 25 bases. Here the CDR3 reads CASSGGLAARRGNEKLFF. Here the CDR3 DNA reads TGTGCCAGCAGTGGGGGACTAGCGGCTAGGAGGGGGAATGAAAAACTGTTTTTT.